These T cell receptor beta chains were read from a single sample in a study of low-dose radiotherapy and immunotherapy resistance in tumors. TCRdb ran MiXCR on the reads and lists one entry per CDR3 protein. The table shows around 80,000 distinct CDR3 sequences, with less than 20% occurring only once. The material was PBMCs, obtained after low-dose radiotherapy plus immunotherapy. Every receptor here comes from a male donor with prostate cancer. CDR3s include the opening cysteine and the closing phenylalanine or tryptophan. Each record gives: J gene, D gene, V gene, clone size, CDR3 DNA, CDR3 protein. D genes are given only for firm matches. Clone size is stated in some rows and not others, as once, few, many or a class when expanded.

J: TRBJ2-6; D: -; V: TRBV18; size: many; DNA: TGTGCCAGCTCACCGTTTTTGGGACGGGACTCTGGGGCCAACGTCCTGACTTTC; CDR3: CASSPFLGRDSGANVLTF
J: TRBJ2-2; D: -; V: TRBV19; size: many; DNA: TGTGCCAGTAGTATCGATCAAGGGCGAACCGGGGAGCTGTTTTTT; CDR3: CASSIDQGRTGELFF
J: TRBJ2-7; D: TRBD1; V: TRBV6-5; size: many; DNA: TGTGCCAGCAGGACCCGACAGGGGGGGAACTACGAGCAGTACTTC; CDR3: CASRTRQGGNYEQYF
J: TRBJ2-7; D: -; V: TRBV28; size: many; DNA: TGTGCCAGCAGTGCCTCCGGTACACTCCAACGCGAGCAGTACTTC; CDR3: CASSASGTLQREQYF
J: TRBJ1-5; D: -; V: TRBV24-1; size: many; DNA: TGTGCCACCAGTGATAGCGGGGGCAATCAGCCCCAGCATTTT; CDR3: CATSDSGGNQPQHF
J: TRBJ1-2; D: TRBD1; V: TRBV29-1; size: many; DNA: TGCAGCACCTGGGGACAGGGGGCCGGATCTAACTATGGCTACACCTTC; CDR3: CSTWGQGAGSNYGYTF
J: TRBJ2-5; D: TRBD1; V: TRBV5-4; size: many; DNA: TGTGCCAGCAGCTTGGAGCGGACAGGGAAAGAGACCCAGTACTTC; CDR3: CASSLERTGKETQYF
J: TRBJ2-1; D: -; V: TRBV11-2; size: -; DNA: TGTGCCAGCAGCTTAGATCGGCTAGCCCATGAGCAGTTCTTC; CDR3: CASSLDRLAHEQFF
J: TRBJ1-2; D: TRBD1; V: TRBV28; size: many; DNA: TGTGCCAGCAGGGATCCGGACAGGTTCCATGGCTACACCTTC; CDR3: CASRDPDRFHGYTF
J: TRBJ1-5; D: -; V: TRBV5-1; size: many; DNA: TGCGCCAGCAGCTACGACGGTAGCAATCAGCCCCAGCATTTT; CDR3: CASSYDGSNQPQHF
J: TRBJ2-3; D: TRBD2; V: TRBV29-1; size: many; DNA: TGCAGCGTTTTACCCGGGGGGACGCAGTATTTT; CDR3: CSVLPGGTQYF
J: TRBJ2-3; D: TRBD2; V: TRBV25-1; size: many; DNA: TGTGCCAGCAGTGTTCGCGGGGGAGGGGTTACAGATACGCAGTATTTT; CDR3: CASSVRGGGVTDTQYF
J: TRBJ2-3; D: -; V: TRBV20-1; size: many; DNA: TGCAGTGCTAGAGGTCCAGGGGGGGCGAGGGCAGATACGCAGTATTTT; CDR3: CSARGPGGARADTQYF
J: TRBJ2-1; D: TRBD2; V: TRBV15; size: many; DNA: TGTGCCACCGGGGAGCGGGGAACCCTGTACAATGAGCAGTTCTTC; CDR3: CATGERGTLYNEQFF
J: TRBJ1-1; D: -; V: TRBV29-1; size: many; DNA: TGCAGCGTTGTCGGCATGAACACTGAAGCTTTCTTT; CDR3: CSVVGMNTEAFF
J: TRBJ2-3; D: -; V: TRBV28; size: once; DNA: TGTGCCACCCGAAGCCTGAAATTCACAGATACGCAGTATTTT; CDR3: CATRSLKFTDTQYF
J: TRBJ2-1; D: TRBD2; V: TRBV29-1; size: -; DNA: TGCAGTGGAACTAGCGGGCTGAATGAGCAGTTCTTC; CDR3: CSGTSGLNEQFF
J: TRBJ2-7; D: -; V: TRBV2; size: many; DNA: TGTGCCAGCCCCCGAGAAGAGGACTATACCGAGCAGTACTTC; CDR3: CASPREEDYTEQYF
J: TRBJ2-7; D: -; V: TRBV29-1; size: many; DNA: TGCAGCGCCAGGAACCCGTCCTACGAGCAGTACTTC; CDR3: CSARNPSYEQYF
J: TRBJ1-1; D: TRBD1; V: TRBV29-1; size: many; DNA: TGCAGCGGGAGGGACAGGGAAAACACTGAAGCTTTCTTT; CDR3: CSGRDRENTEAFF
J: TRBJ2-2; D: -; V: TRBV27; size: few; DNA: TGTGCCAGCAGTTTACTTAGCACCGGGGAGCTGTTTTTT; CDR3: CASSLLSTGELFF
J: TRBJ2-3; D: TRBD2; V: TRBV5-1; size: many; DNA: TGCGCCAGCAGCTTGGGGGGGACTAGCGTGAGCACAGATACGCAGTATTTT; CDR3: CASSLGGTSVSTDTQYF